This is a list of T cell receptor beta chains from one sample in a study of cytomegalovirus exposure and HLA in healthy donors. Here immunoSEQ multiplex PCR was the method, and the copy in TCRdb shows in-frame clones only, minus some. Altogether some 150,000 clones are present, around four fifths being singletons, with the ten largest covering almost 2.5%. Sequenced material: PBMCs. Every receptor here comes from a boy between 2 and 10 years old in good health and CMV-seronegative. The CDR3 runs from the conserved cysteine through the conserved F or W. Fields, in order: clone size, J gene, V gene, D gene, CDR3 DNA, CDR3 protein. A D gene is named only where the DNA matches it firmly. Only some rows state a clone size, as once, few, many or a class for expanded clones.

.	TRBJ2-7	TRBV5-1	TRBD1	TGCGCCAGCACCTATGACAGGGGGCGCGAGCAGTACTTC	CASTYDRGREQYF
.	TRBJ2-2	TRBV25-1	TRBD2	TGTGCCAGCAGGGGGGGGTCGGGACCCGGGGAGCTGTTTTTT	CASRGGSGPGELFF
few	TRBJ1-3	TRBV30	.	TGTGCCTGGAGTGTACGGCAGGGGATTGTAACAGTCGGCCCAAACACCATATATTTT	CAWSVRQGIVTVGPNTIYF
.	TRBJ1-1	TRBV25-1	.	TGTGCCAGCAGTGAATACGTTAGGGGATTGTTAGGAGCTTTCTTT	CASSEYVRGLLGAFF
.	TRBJ2-2	TRBV7-3	.	TGTGCCAGCAGCCCCAACTACAGGGAGCTGTTTTTT	CASSPNYRELFF
once	TRBJ1-1	TRBV7-9	.	TGTGCCAGCACTTACACTGAAGCTTTCTTT	CASTYTEAFF
.	TRBJ1-6	TRBV5-5	.	TGTGCCAGCAGCTACGACACCGGATATTCACCCCTCCACTTT	CASSYDTGYSPLHF
.	TRBJ2-7	TRBV19	TRBD1	TGTGCCAGTAGTATAGGACAGGGCATAGACGAGCAGTACTTC	CASSIGQGIDEQYF
.	TRBJ2-7	TRBV4-1	TRBD1	TGCGCCAGCAGCCCGGGACAGGGGATAATGGGCGAGCAGTACTTC	CASSPGQGIMGEQYF
once	TRBJ1-1	TRBV5-6	.	TGTGCCAGCAGCTTGGCCGGGGGAAGTAAGTATACTGAAGCTTTCTTT	CASSLAGGSKYTEAFF
.	TRBJ1-1	TRBV11-2	.	TGTGCCAGCCGACCTTTACAGGGATGGCGGACTGAAGCTTTCTTT	CASRPLQGWRTEAFF
once	TRBJ1-5	TRBV6-5	TRBD1	TGTGCCAGCAGTCGAGGGACAGAGGAAGAGCCCCAGCATTTT	CASSRGTEEEPQHF
.	TRBJ1-2	TRBV28	TRBD1	TGTGCCAGCAGTTCCTCAGCAAGGGGGCACGGCTACACCTTC	CASSSSARGHGYTF
.	TRBJ2-3	TRBV13	TRBD2	TGTGCCAGCAGCCCTCCGAGCGGGAAACTTCCGCAGTATTTT	CASSPPSGKLPQYF
.	TRBJ1-2	TRBV30	.	TGTGCCTGGAGTGTTGACATAGGTGTATATGGCTACACCTTC	CAWSVDIGVYGYTF
.	TRBJ2-1	TRBV7-8	TRBD1	TGTGCCAGCAGCGTCCCAGACAGGGGGCCACCGAGCTCCTACAATGAGCAGTTCTTC	CASSVPDRGPPSSYNEQFF
.	TRBJ1-2	TRBV27	.	TGTGCCAGCAGTTTGTCAGGTGTATTAGGCTATGGCTACACCTTC	CASSLSGVLGYGYTF